The following is a TCR beta chain sequence with its context. Antigen unknown. TCRdb re-called the RT-PCR reads through MiXCR, storing one row per CDR3 protein. In the table there are about 650,000 distinct CDR3 sequences, about 14% of which are singletons. The V and J ends lost 4 bases and 2 bases respectively, with 17 bases between them. The germline gives CDR1 SGHAT, CDR2 FQNNGV. CDR3 length equals 16 residues. The data derive from a study of response to subunit inactivated influenza vaccine. Study-wide points: The authors suggested that every seasonal influenza vaccination recruits few new T cells.

The input for sequencing was PBMCs from blood, taken roughly 2 weeks before vaccination. The origin of this receptor is a man aged 50 to 59 who received an inactivated influenza vaccine. The chain uses TRBV11-2 and TRBJ1-2; D remains unclear. The DNA for the CDR3 is TGTGCCAGCAGCTCCCCCCGCAGGACGGGAAACTATGGCTACACCTTC. Amino acids: CASSSPRRTGNYGYTF.